This entry concerns a single TCR beta chain. The target antigen is unknown. Here immunoSEQ multiplex PCR was the method, and the copy in TCRdb shows in-frame clones only, minus some. The sample yields tens of thousands of clones, roughly four fifths seen once. The entry originates in a study of OX40 agonist ivuxolimab in advanced cancers. Study-wide findings and caveats: Antigen specificity was not determined for the expanded peripheral T cells.

Blood sampling took place at baseline, cycle 4 day 1, and cycle 7 day 1. Germline V gene data show CDR1 as GTSNPN and CDR2 as SVGIG (reference sequence). The CDR3 sequence is 14 residues long. With 4 bases removed from V and 2 bases from J, the gap between germline ends came to 14 bases. This clonotype was sampled from an adult with an advanced solid tumor such as melanoma, head and neck, liver or kidney cancer. The V and J genes are TRBV30 and TRBJ1-2, with D hard to call. The material sequenced was CD4+ or CD8+ T cells sorted from blood, taken in a trial of the OX40 agonist ivuxolimab. CDR3 amino acids: CAWKWEKANYGYTF. Written as DNA, the CDR3 is TGTGCCTGGAAATGGGAGAAAGCGAACTATGGCTACACCTTC.